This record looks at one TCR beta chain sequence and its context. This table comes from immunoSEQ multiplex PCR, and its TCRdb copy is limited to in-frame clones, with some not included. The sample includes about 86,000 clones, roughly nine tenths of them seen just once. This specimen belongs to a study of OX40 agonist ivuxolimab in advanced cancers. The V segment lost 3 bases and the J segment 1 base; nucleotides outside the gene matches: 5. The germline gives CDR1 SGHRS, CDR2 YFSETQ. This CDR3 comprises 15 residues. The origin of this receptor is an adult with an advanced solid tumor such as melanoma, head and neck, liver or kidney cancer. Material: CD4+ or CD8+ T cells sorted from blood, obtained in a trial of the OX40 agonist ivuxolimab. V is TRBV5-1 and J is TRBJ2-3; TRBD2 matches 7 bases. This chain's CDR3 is CASSWEGFGTDTQYF. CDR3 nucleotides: TGCGCCAGCAGCTGGGAGGGTTTCGGCACAGATACGCAGTATTTT.